The entry that follows covers one T cell receptor (beta chain) sequence. The antigen is not known. This sample was taken from a study of cytomegalovirus exposure and HLA in healthy donors. Across the study: When about 400 donors were genotyped, approximately 81% of them were found to fall in the Caucasian-associated ancestry cluster. Study observations and caveats: Reportedly, HLA-A and HLA-B alleles of most subjects were accurately predicted from TCR beta. On later analysis, the bulk of CMV-associated TCR beta chains appeared to be HLA-restricted. Under in vitro conditions, three CMV-associated chains were confirmed as specific for CMV antigens.

Germline V gene lookup returns CDR1 MNHNS and CDR2 SASEGT. CDR3 length: 16 residues. V was pared by 4 bases and J by 3 bases, with 16 bases between. 60 Vbeta and 13 Jbeta primers were used in PCR. Clones were sequenced by immunoSEQ multiplex PCR, and TCRdb holds only the in-frame ones, with some missing. The table shows approximately 100,000 clones, with 69% occurring only once. This rearrangement joins TRBV6-1 to TRBJ1-5, with D possibly TRBD1 on 6 matching bases. This sequence originates from a female donor in good health and CMV-seronegative. The sample was PBMCs. The CDR3: CASSAGQITFNQPQHF. In DNA, the CDR3 is TGTGCCAGCAGTGCCGGACAGATAACCTTCAATCAGCCCCAGCATTTT.